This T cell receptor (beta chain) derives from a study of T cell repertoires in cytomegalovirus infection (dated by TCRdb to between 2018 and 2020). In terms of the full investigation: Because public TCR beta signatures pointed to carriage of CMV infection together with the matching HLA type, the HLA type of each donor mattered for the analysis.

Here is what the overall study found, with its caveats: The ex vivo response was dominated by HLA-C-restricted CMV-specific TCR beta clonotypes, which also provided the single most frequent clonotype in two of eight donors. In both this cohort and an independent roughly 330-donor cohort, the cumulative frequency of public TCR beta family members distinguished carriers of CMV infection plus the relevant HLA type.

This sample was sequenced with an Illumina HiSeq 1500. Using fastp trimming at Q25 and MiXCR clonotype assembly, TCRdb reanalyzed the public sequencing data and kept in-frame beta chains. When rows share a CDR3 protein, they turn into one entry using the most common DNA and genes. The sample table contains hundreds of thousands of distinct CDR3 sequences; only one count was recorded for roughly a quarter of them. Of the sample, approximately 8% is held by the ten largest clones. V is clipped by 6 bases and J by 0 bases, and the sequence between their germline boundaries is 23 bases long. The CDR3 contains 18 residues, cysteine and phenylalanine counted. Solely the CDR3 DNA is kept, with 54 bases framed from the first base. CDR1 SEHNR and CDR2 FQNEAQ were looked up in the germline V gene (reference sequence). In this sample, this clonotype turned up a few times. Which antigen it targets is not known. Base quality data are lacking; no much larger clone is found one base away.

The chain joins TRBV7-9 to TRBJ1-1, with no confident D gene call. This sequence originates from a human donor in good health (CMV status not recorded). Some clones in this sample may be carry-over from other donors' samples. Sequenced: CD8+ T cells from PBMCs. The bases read TGTGCCAGCAGTCTCACAAAGCGGGCCGTTATTATGAACACTGAAGCTTTCTTT. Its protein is CASSLTKRAVIMNTEAFF.